The next 28 T cell receptor beta chains were all read from a single sample in a study of T cell changes during pregnancy in multiple sclerosis. Data came from immunoSEQ multiplex PCR; TCRdb stores just in-frame clones and leaves some out. The repertoire holds about 60,000 clones, with roughly nine tenths as singletons. Material: CD4+ T cells from peripheral blood mononuclear cells, obtained in the first trimester of pregnancy. These receptor sequences come from a female donor with multiple sclerosis, enrolled in a pregnancy study.

CDR3: CAWSVRPGGNYGYTF. The CDR3 DNA is TGTGCCTGGAGTGTACGGCCAGGGGGCAACTATGGCTACACCTTC. This chain links TRBV30 with TRBJ1-2; 8 positions match TRBD1. V shed 0 bases, J shed 2 bases, and the junction held 5 bases outside the gene matches. The CDR3 is made up of 15 amino acids. Germline V CDR1 and CDR2: GTSNPN, SVGIG (reference sequence).

This sequence joins TRBV12-5 and TRBJ1-1; D is perhaps TRBD1 (6 bases). The CDR3 has 23 amino acids. CDR1 and CDR2 (germline): LGHNT, FRNRAP. The germline V and J ends were trimmed by 0 bases and 1 base, with 33 bases remaining between them. In DNA, the CDR3 is TGTGCTAGTGGTTTGGTCCCTTCACCCATGGGGAGGGACAATCCGCCCCCGAACACTGAAGCTTTCTTT. This gives the protein CASGLVPSPMGRDNPPPNTEAFF.

This rearrangement joins TRBV9 to TRBJ1-1; TRBD1 is a possible D gene (6 bases). The CDR3 extends over 17 amino acids. V was pared by 3 bases and J by 1 base, with 19 bases between. In germline, CDR1 is SGDLS, CDR2 YYNGEE. As DNA, the CDR3 is TGTGCCAGCAGCGGTACCCCAGGGGACGCGCCGAACACTGAAGCTTTCTTT. It specifies CASSGTPGDAPNTEAFF.

This clone has only one observation. The rearrangement joins TRBV10-3 to TRBJ2-7; D gene ambiguous. The V end was cut by 11 bases, the J end by 4 bases, with 27 bases between. The CDR3 totals 16 residues. The germline gives CDR1 ENHRY, CDR2 SYGVKD. This CDR3 reads CAVAWWVPLRGYEQYF. The CDR3 nucleotides read TGTGCCGTCGCGTGGTGGGTTCCCCTGCGAGGATACGAGCAGTACTTC.

The rearrangement joins TRBV30 to TRBJ2-1; tentatively, D is TRBD1 (6 bases). Germline V gene sequence: CDR1 GTSNPN, CDR2 SVGIG (reference sequence). The CDR3 consists of 13 residues. V shed 5 bases and J shed 3 bases, with 11 bases lying between them. The CDR3 DNA follows: TGTGCCTGGGCCGGGACACTCTACAATGAGCAGTTCTTC. This sequence encodes CAWAGTLYNEQFF.

CDR3: CASSQDPPQWGLSNEKLFF. CDR3 coding DNA: TGCGCCAGCAGCCAAGATCCGCCCCAATGGGGGCTCAGTAATGAAAAACTGTTTTTT. The chain joins TRBV4-3 to TRBJ1-4, with D possibly being TRBD1 (6 bases). CDR1 LGHNA and CDR2 YSLEER come from the germline V gene. The CDR3 is 19 amino acids. V was trimmed by 0 bases and J by 4 bases, leaving 21 bases between them.

This clone has more than one count but fewer than ten. J is TRBJ2-2 and V is TRBV6-4; 8 bases match TRBD1. The CDR3 spans 15 residues. CDR1 MRHNA and CDR2 SNTAGT come from the germline V gene. With V trimmed by 0 bases and J by 7 bases, 4 bases remained unmatched. This CDR3 is CASSDSAGGHGELFF. DNA of the CDR3: TGTGCCAGCAGTGACTCCGCAGGGGGCCACGGGGAGCTGTTTTTT.

The sample holds one count of this clone. The chain combines TRBV29-1 with TRBJ1-2; 8 nucleotides agree with TRBD1. The CDR3 is 12 residues long. J gave up 6 bases and V 0 bases, and 0 bases lay outside the gene matches. Germline V gene data show CDR1 as SQVTM and CDR2 as ANQGSEA. The CDR3 region has the DNA TGCAGCGTTGAAGACAGGGGGCATGGCTACACCTTC. Translation: CSVEDRGHGYTF. Looking up the rest from reference TRBV29-1 and TRBJ1-2 gives the full variable domain: SAVISQKPSRDICQRGTSLTIQCQVDSQVTMMFWYRQQPGQSLTLIATANQGSEATYESGFVIDKFPISRPNLTFSTLTVSNMSPEDSSIYLCSVEDRGHGYTFGSGTRLTVV.

The rearrangement links TRBV27 to TRBJ1-6; weak D call: TRBD1 (5 bases). V lost 8 bases and J 0 bases, leaving 11 bases between the germline ends. Germline loops: CDR1 MNHEY, CDR2 SMNVEV (reference sequence). The CDR3 is 15 residues long. The CDR3 DNA is TGTGCCAGCGCGCCAGGGATCTCCTATAATTCACCCCTCCACTTT. Translating it yields CASAPGISYNSPLHF.

The rearrangement uses TRBV19 and TRBJ2-1; D perhaps matches TRBD1 (5 bases). The ends were cut back, 5 bases at V and 6 bases at J, with 17 bases in the middle. The CDR3 spans 15 residues. Per germline, CDR1 LNHDA and CDR2 SQIVND (reference sequence). The CDR3 DNA follows: TGTGCCAGTAGTCATACAGGCACCACACTCAATGAGCAGTTCTTC. This encodes CASSHTGTTLNEQFF.

The V call is TRBV19, the J call TRBJ2-3, with TRBD1 matching over 7 bases. The CDR3 is 14 amino acids. With V trimmed by 5 bases and J by 6 bases, 8 bases remained unmatched. Germline CDR1 and CDR2: LNHDA and SQIVND (reference sequence). The CDR3 coding sequence is TGTGCCAGTAGTCCGCGCGAGGGGGCGGATACGCAGTATTTT. Translation: CASSPREGADTQYF.

V usage is TRBV7-2 and J usage is TRBJ1-5; TRBD1 aligns across 8 bases. J was trimmed by 1 base and V by 7 bases; bases with no gene match: 3. This CDR3 has 14 amino acids. CDR1 and CDR2 from the germline V gene are SGHTA and FQGNSA. CDR3 protein: CASTRTGSNQPQHF. The DNA of the CDR3 is TGTGCCAGCACCCGGACAGGGAGCAATCAGCCCCAGCATTTT.

This chain uses TRBV7-2 with TRBJ2-3; 11 nucleotides line up with TRBD2. CDR3 length: 16 residues. CDR1 and CDR2 from the germline V gene are SGHTA and FQGNSA. Trimming cost V 5 bases and J 0 bases; bases outside gene matches: 4. Here the CDR3 reads CASSPRLAGSTDTQYF. The CDR3 DNA sequence: TGTGCCAGCAGCCCGAGACTAGCGGGAAGCACAGATACGCAGTATTTT. Full variable domain (rest looked up from reference TRBV7-2 and TRBJ2-3): GAGVSQSPSNKVTEKGKDVELRCDPISGHTALYWYRQSLGQGLEFLIYFQGNSAPDKSGLPSDRFSAERTGGSVSTLTIQRTQQEDSAVYLCASSPRLAGSTDTQYFGPGTRLTVL.

V usage is TRBV19 and J usage is TRBJ1-5; TRBD1 aligns across 9 bases. The CDR3 has 16 amino acids. Trimming cost V 5 bases and J 3 bases; bases outside gene matches: 8. From germline, CDR1 is LNHDA and CDR2 SQIVND (reference sequence). CDR3 DNA sequence: TGTGCCAGTAGTGCCTCCGGACAGGGGTTCAATCAGCCCCAGCATTTT. Translation gives CASSASGQGFNQPQHF. The full variable domain, with the rest looked up from reference TRBV19 and TRBJ1-5, is DGGITQSPKYLFRKEGQNVTLSCEQNLNHDAMYWYRQDPGQGLRLIYYSQIVNDFQKGDIAEGYSVSREKKESFPLTVTSAQKNPTAFYLCASSASGQGFNQPQHFGDGTRLSIL.

The chain has TRBV30 and TRBJ2-1; TRBD1 is a possible D gene (6 bases). Germline V CDR1 and CDR2: GTSNPN, SVGIG (reference sequence). The CDR3 consists of 14 residues. The germline V and J ends were trimmed by 5 bases and 8 bases, with 19 bases remaining between them. The CDR3 DNA sequence: TGTGCCTGGTTCTCGCCTACAGGGAGAGATGAGCAGTTCTTC. Encoded protein: CAWFSPTGRDEQFF. Looking up the rest from reference TRBV30 and TRBJ2-1 gives the full variable domain: SQTIHQWPATLVQPVGSPLSLECTVEGTSNPNLYWYRQAAGRGLQLLFYSVGIGQISSEVPQNLSASRPQDRQFILSSKKLLLSDSGFYLCAWFSPTGRDEQFFGPGTRLTVL.

V usage is TRBV18 and J usage is TRBJ2-6; tentative D call: TRBD1 (6 bases). CDR3 length: 17 residues. V was shortened by 6 bases and J by 2 bases, with 17 bases between the two germline ends. Germline CDR1 KGHSH, CDR2 LQKENI. The CDR3 nucleotides are TGTGCCAGCTCCCCAAGCGTCAGGGGACCTGGGGCCAACGTCCTGACTTTC. Protein sequence: CASSPSVRGPGANVLTF.

The chain links TRBV7-3 to TRBJ1-1, with D unclear. The CDR3 loop spans 15 amino acids. Germline V gene lookup returns CDR1 SGHTA and CDR2 FQGTGA. The ends were cut back, 1 base at V and 0 bases at J, with 9 bases in the middle. CDR3 nucleotides: TGTGCCAGCAGCTTAAGGAGGGTGATGAACACTGAAGCTTTCTTT. It translates to CASSLRRVMNTEAFF.

The rearrangement uses TRBV29-1 and TRBJ1-1, with 7 bases that match TRBD1. Losses at the gene ends were 6 bases for V and 1 base for J; bases not matched to a gene: 8. Per the germline V gene, CDR1 is SQVTM and CDR2 is ANQGSEA. There are 14 residues in the CDR3. CDR3 protein: CSVLSGQTNTEAFF. The CDR3 DNA is TGCAGCGTCCTCTCGGGACAGACGAACACTGAAGCTTTCTTT.

This clone was observed a single time. This rearrangement joins TRBV5-4 to TRBJ2-5, with a possible D match to TRBD1 (5 bases). The germline V gene encodes CDR1 SGHNT and CDR2 YYREEE (reference sequence). CDR3 length: 13 residues. V dropped 6 bases and J dropped 1 base, with 10 bases sitting between them. CDR3 sequence: CASIGAPQETQYF. In DNA form, the CDR3 reads TGTGCCAGCATAGGGGCTCCCCAAGAGACCCAGTACTTC.

This chain uses TRBV7-2 with TRBJ1-2; possibly TRBD1 for D (5 bases). Trimming stripped 0 bases from V and 3 bases from J, with 17 bases between. CDR1 is SGHTA and CDR2 is FQGNSA in the germline V gene. The CDR3 has 17 amino acids. CDR3: CASSLAVSGVGDYGYTF. CDR3 bases: TGTGCCAGCAGCTTAGCAGTGTCGGGGGTAGGGGACTATGGCTACACCTTC.

The V gene is TRBV9, the J gene TRBJ1-6; D unclear. This CDR3 contains 14 residues. Germline V lookup: CDR1 SGDLS, CDR2 YYNGEE. Trimming took off 0 bases at V and 10 bases at J, with 11 bases between the two ends. The CDR3, as DNA: TGTGCCAGCAGCGTAGCTGCATCGGGGTCACCCCTCCACTTT. This codes for CASSVAASGSPLHF.

The chain is built from TRBV2 and TRBJ1-5; D unclear. Germline V gene data show CDR1 as SNHLY and CDR2 as FYNNEI. The V and J ends lost 7 bases and 2 bases respectively, with 6 bases between them. The CDR3 has 12 amino acids. CDR3 region: CASTIGNQPQHF. CDR3 coding DNA: TGTGCCAGCACGATAGGCAATCAGCCCCAGCATTTT.

This chain joins TRBV27 and TRBJ2-1; possibly TRBD2 for D (6 bases). CDR1 is MNHEY and CDR2 is SMNVEV in the germline V gene (reference sequence). Trimming removed 6 bases at V and 6 bases at J, with 15 bases between. The CDR3 is 14 amino acids. As DNA, the CDR3 is TGTGCCAGCAGCCACCGATTGCGGGGCAATGAGCAGTTCTTC. It yields the protein CASSHRLRGNEQFF.

This rearrangement joins TRBV29-1 to TRBJ1-5; 9 bases align to TRBD1. This CDR3 is 15 amino acids long. Germline assignment: CDR1 SQVTM and CDR2 ANQGSEA. The V and J ends lost 6 bases and 3 bases, in that order; junction bases with no gene match: 9. The CDR3 reads CSVGVGQGLNQPQHF. CDR3 sequence (DNA): TGCAGCGTCGGGGTGGGACAGGGCCTCAATCAGCCCCAGCATTTT.

The V gene is TRBV10-3, the J gene TRBJ2-1; 9 nucleotides agree with TRBD2. The ends lost 10 bases at V and 4 bases at J; junction bases unmatched: 5. Germline V gene data show CDR1 as ENHRY and CDR2 as SYGVKD. This CDR3 has 13 residues. The CDR3 region has the DNA TGTGCCACCGGTGGACTAGCGTACAATGAGCAGTTCTTC. Its protein is CATGGLAYNEQFF.

The chain carries TRBV15 and TRBJ2-7; 10 positions match TRBD1. CDR1 and CDR2 (germline): LNHNV, YYDKDF (reference sequence). The CDR3 sequence is 16 residues long. V lost 5 bases, J lost 2 bases, and 9 bases stayed unmatched. DNA for the CDR3: TGTGCCACCAGCGCCCGAGGTGGGACAGGGGCCTACGAGCAGTACTTC. This gives the protein CATSARGGTGAYEQYF.

This chain connects TRBV11-2 to TRBJ2-1; D unresolved. In germline, CDR1 is SGHAT, CDR2 FQNNGV. This CDR3 comprises 16 residues. V gave up 0 bases and J gave up 2 bases, with 11 bases separating them. For the CDR3, the DNA is TGTGCCAGCAGCTTAGATCGGCTAGTCCCCTACAATGAGCAGTTCTTC. Translated, it gives CASSLDRLVPYNEQFF.

The rearrangement joins TRBV9 to TRBJ2-2, with 8 bases identical to TRBD2. With V trimmed by 2 bases and J by 7 bases, 4 bases remained unmatched. Germline V CDR1 and CDR2: SGDLS, YYNGEE. The CDR3 has 14 residues. As DNA, the CDR3 is TGTGCCAGCAGCGTCCGGGGGGGCGGCGGGGAGCTGTTTTTT. Translating it yields CASSVRGGGGELFF.